The table lists the clone carrying this T cell receptor beta chain with a few counts. The antigen remains unidentified. Sequenced material consisted of expressed TCRB transcripts (all of the isolated RNA was reverse transcribed). The protocol was immunoSEQ multiplex PCR, while the TCRdb copy is restricted to in-frame clones and leaves out a portion. The table includes about 150,000 clones, 7.8% detected once. CDR1 and CDR2 from the germline V gene are SGHDT and YYEEEE. V lost 1 base to trimming and J lost 4 bases, with 12 bases between them. The CDR3 is 15 residues long. The source of the sample is a study of beta chain features in type 1 diabetes. Study-wide points: Moderate yet significant TCRB CDR3 shortening was seen in Type 1 diabetes patients in all four CD4+ subsets. Insertion counts at VDJ junctions were lower in type 1 diabetes patients, who also showed more deletions there.

Sequenced input: central memory CD4+ T cells from blood. The TCR comes from a woman in her thirties or forties with type 1 diabetes. The chain has TRBV5-6 and TRBJ1-5, with a weak D call TRBD1 (5 bases). The CDR3: CASSLLLGGNQPQHF. Here the CDR3 DNA reads TGTGCCAGCAGCTTGCTACTTGGGGGGAATCAGCCCCAGCATTTT.